This T cell receptor (beta chain) emerged from a study of cytomegalovirus exposure and HLA in healthy donors. Findings of the study overall: Clusters of TCRs from the first cohort tended to co-occur in the roughly 120 validation repertoires (as a later analysis found). A few CMV-associated chains were confirmed in vitro to be specific for CMV antigens. The classifier, whose performance was assessed in both the original and validation cohorts, reportedly diagnosed cytomegalovirus status with high specificity and sensitivity.

With regard to this clone: Its specificity is unknown.

Data came from immunoSEQ multiplex PCR; TCRdb stores just in-frame clones and leaves some out. The sample holds 160,000 or so clones, 86% seen once. The germline CDR1 and CDR2 sequences are LNHNV and YYDKDF (reference sequence). The CDR3 extends over 15 amino acids. V was pared by 3 bases and J by 3 bases, with 8 bases of the junction left unmatched. The specimen was PBMCs. The chain joins TRBV15 to TRBJ2-7, with 7 bases aligning to TRBD1. This TCR was sampled from a man younger than 30 in good health and CMV-seropositive. The CDR3 DNA is TGTGCCACCAGCAGGGGATCGACAGGGATCTACGAGCAGTACTTC. It specifies CATSRGSTGIYEQYF.